The entry that follows covers one T cell receptor beta chain sequence. This entry belongs to a study of blood T cell repertoires in COVID-19. Study summary: Material from acute and convalescent COVID-19 was sourced from the United States, Italy and Spain. T cells, B-cell-depleted T cells, or PBMCs provided the cDNA or gDNA that served as material.

CDR1 and CDR2 from the germline V gene are SGHRS and YFSETQ. CDR3 length equals 15 residues. The germline V and J ends were trimmed by 0 bases and 3 bases, with 11 bases remaining between them. In the original analysis: Nucleated cell counts were estimated from reference gene primer amplification. The data were produced by immunoSEQ multiplex PCR, yet TCRdb's version contains in-frame clones alone and is incomplete. The D gene and trimming were derived from the DNA, and the V and J assignments and clone size from that table. Among around 200,000 clones, about 86% were seen once, and the ten largest hold less than 25%.

This sequence was found in a man in his 70s with active or convalescent COVID-19. The gene calls are TRBV5-1 and TRBJ2-3; perhaps TRBD1 as D (6 bases). Specimen: peripheral blood. The CDR3 region is CASSLAGAVTDTQYF. The CDR3 DNA follows: TGCGCCAGCAGCTTGGCAGGGGCGGTAACAGATACGCAGTATTTT.